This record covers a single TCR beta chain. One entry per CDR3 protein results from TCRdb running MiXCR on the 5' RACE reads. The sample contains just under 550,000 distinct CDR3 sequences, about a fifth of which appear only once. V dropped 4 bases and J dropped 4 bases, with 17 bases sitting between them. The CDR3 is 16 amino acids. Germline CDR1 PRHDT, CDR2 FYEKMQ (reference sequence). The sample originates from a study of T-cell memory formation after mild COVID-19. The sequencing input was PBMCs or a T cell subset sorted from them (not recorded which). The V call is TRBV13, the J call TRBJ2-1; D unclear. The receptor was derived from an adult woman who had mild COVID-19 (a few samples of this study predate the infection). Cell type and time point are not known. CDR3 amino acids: CASSSNRRSLYNEQFF. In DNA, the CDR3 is TGTGCCAGCAGCTCTAACCGTAGGAGTCTATACAATGAGCAGTTCTTC.